This section outlines one T cell receptor beta chain sequence together with its context. The antigen it recognizes is unknown. Nothing much larger sits one base from this clone, and base qualities are not available. The sample is drawn from a study of cytomegalovirus exposure and HLA in healthy donors (dated by TCRdb to about 2017). Some background on the complete study: The 666 repertoires of the first cohort and the roughly 110 validation repertoires were produced on the same platform, according to a later analysis. The study aimed to test whether cataloging public T cell receptors could reveal signatures of past pathogen exposure. High-throughput TCR immunosequencing, statistical association of individual TCRs with disease status, and machine learning were combined to predict cytomegalovirus infection status. A separate validation cohort of 90 to 150 different subjects was used in addition to the roughly 700-subject first cohort. On the study overall, not on this receptor specifically: Most TCR sequences were seen in very few donors, while some public TCRs were found in many individuals. In vitro tests confirmed that three of the cytomegalovirus-associated TCR beta chains recognize cytomegalovirus antigens. All 120 or so repertoires were used to score co-occurrence in the validation cohort in a later analysis, because that analysis had no HLA typing for the cohort. In both the original and validation cohorts, the classifier was reported to diagnose cytomegalovirus status with high specificity and sensitivity. Subsequent analysis determined that TCRs grouped into clusters in the first cohort also showed a tendency toward co-occurrence across the 120 validation repertoires, and about 94% of cluster scores exceeded 0. The study gave a list of about 160 TCR beta chains associated with cytomegalovirus. The authors suggested that the approach could potentially be extended to other disease states and immunological phenotypes.

Libraries were made using the immunoSEQ multiplex PCR assay. The paper's processing steps were these. To diagnose cytomegalovirus status from the catalog of TCR beta chain sequences, a statistical classification framework was built. The source is immuneACCESS, and TCRdb retained only in-frame sequences with V and J called. Part of the clones is not carried over; for the studies checked, unresolved V genes explain less than half of this, and the remainder is unexplained. V and J calls and clone size are copied from that table; D and trimming were computed from the DNA. For this sample there are 150,000 to 200,000 clones; around 80% appear just once. Around an eighth of the sample belongs to the ten largest clones. The donors were included in the validation cohort of 120 subjects, a group kept apart from the roughly 670-subject first cohort. The CDR1 and CDR2 encoded by the germline V gene are SGHRS and YFSETQ. The CDR3 covers 18 residues, taking in both the cysteine and the phenylalanine. CDR3 DNA only is kept here, 54 bases in frame from base 1. V loses 1 base, J loses 0 bases, and the germline ends lie 14 bases apart.

The source of this sequence is a woman aged 25 to 39 in good health and CMV-seropositive. The specimen sequenced was PBMCs. Recombination joined TRBV5-1 with TRBJ2-6; tentative D gene TRBD1, with 5 bases matching. The encoded CDR3 is CASSLSTVLSSGANVLTF. The DNA reads as follows: TGCGCCAGCAGCTTGTCGACAGTTCTTAGCTCTGGGGCCAACGTCCTGACTTTC.